The clone carrying this T cell receptor (beta chain) appeared a single time. The CDR3 extends over 13 amino acids. Germline V gene data show CDR1 as SEHNR and CDR2 as FQNEAQ (reference sequence). V dropped 0 bases and J dropped 7 bases, with 9 bases sitting between them. This sample is part of a study of blood T cell repertoires in COVID-19. Turning to the study itself: Researchers got acute and convalescent COVID-19 samples from the United States, Italy and Spain. PBMCs, B-cell-depleted T cells, or T cells provided the cDNA or gDNA that made up the material.

Per the study methods: Reference gene primers were amplified, and this amplification served to estimate nucleated cell counts. Assay: immunoSEQ multiplex PCR; the TCRdb copy retains only in-frame clones and omits some. V and J calls and clone size are copied from that table; D and trimming were computed from the DNA. The sample includes 75,000 to 100,000 clones, about 75% of them seen just once. This receptor was taken from a woman of 80 years or more with acute or convalescent COVID-19. The genes are TRBV7-9 and TRBJ1-1; no reliable D call. The material sequenced was peripheral blood. This chain's CDR3 is CASSLAGPGEAFF. The CDR3 nucleotides are TGTGCCAGCAGCTTAGCCGGTCCGGGTGAAGCTTTCTTT.